These T cell receptor beta chains were read from a single sample in a study of blood T cell repertoires in COVID-19. Method: immunoSEQ multiplex PCR; TCRdb's copy keeps in-frame clones and lacks some. The sample includes some 150,000 clones, about 87% of them seen just once. The specimen sequenced was peripheral blood. These receptor sequences come from a man in his fifties who had recovered from COVID-19. The CDR3 runs from the conserved cysteine through the conserved F or W. The D gene is left open where the match is weak. A row's size may be missing; if present it is once, few, many or a size class.

CDR3: CASTKTGGRDTQYF
DNA: TGTGCCAGCACCAAGACGGGGGGGCGGGATACGCAGTATTTT
J: TRBJ2-3
D: TRBD2
size: .
V: TRBV11-2

CDR3: CASSLSSYGYTF
DNA: TGTGCCAGCAGCTTATCCAGTTATGGCTACACCTTC
J: TRBJ1-2
D: .
size: .
V: TRBV7-2

CDR3: CASSTPQGSNQPQHF
DNA: TGTGCCAGCAGTACCCCGCAGGGAAGCAATCAGCCCCAGCATTTT
J: TRBJ1-5
D: .
size: .
V: TRBV6-2/TRBV6-3

CDR3: CASSVAPGQPPDSPLHF
DNA: TGTGCCAGCAGCGTAGCCCCCGGACAGCCCCCGGATTCACCCCTCCACTTT
J: TRBJ1-6
D: .
size: .
V: TRBV7-9

CDR3: CASSRAGGEDEQFF
DNA: TGTGCCAGCAGCCGAGCGGGGGGCGAGGATGAGCAGTTCTTC
J: TRBJ2-1
D: TRBD2
size: .
V: TRBV3-1/TRBV3-2

CDR3: CASSLQASGGPGGDTQYF
DNA: TGTGCCAGCAGCTTACAGGCTAGCGGGGGCCCCGGGGGAGATACGCAGTATTTT
J: TRBJ2-3
D: TRBD2
size: .
V: TRBV7-3

CDR3: CASSIGDSRETQYF
DNA: TGTGCCAGTAGTATTGGGGACAGCCGCGAGACCCAGTACTTC
J: TRBJ2-5
D: TRBD1
size: .
V: TRBV19

CDR3: CASSPRLAGGSYEQYF
DNA: TGTGCCAGCAGCCCGCGACTAGCGGGGGGGTCCTACGAGCAGTACTTC
J: TRBJ2-7
D: TRBD2
size: .
V: TRBV7-2

CDR3: CASSSITGRNEQFF
DNA: TGTGCCAGCAGCTCGATTACAGGGCGAAATGAGCAGTTCTTC
J: TRBJ2-1
D: .
size: .
V: TRBV5-6

CDR3: CASSLDLVSGQGGFYGYTF
DNA: TGTGCTAGCAGCTTAGATCTGGTGTCGGGACAGGGAGGCTTCTATGGCTACACCTTC
J: TRBJ1-2
D: TRBD1
size: .
V: TRBV7-7

CDR3: CASSDWDRDTEAFF
DNA: TGTGCCAGCAGTGACTGGGACAGGGACACTGAAGCTTTCTTT
J: TRBJ1-1
D: TRBD1
size: .
V: TRBV6-4

CDR3: CAISPETVNTEAFF
DNA: TGTGCCATCAGTCCCGAAACAGTGAACACTGAAGCTTTCTTT
J: TRBJ1-1
D: .
size: once
V: TRBV10-3

CDR3: CASSPLGDRAHPGGGYTF
DNA: TGTGCCAGCAGTCCCCTTGGGGACAGGGCTCATCCTGGAGGAGGCTACACCTTC
J: TRBJ1-2
D: TRBD1
size: .
V: TRBV27

CDR3: CASSPGGRTEAFF
DNA: TGTGCCAGCAGCCCAGGGGGCAGGACTGAAGCTTTCTTT
J: TRBJ1-1
D: TRBD1
size: .
V: TRBV9

CDR3: CASSPRYDSNQPQHF
DNA: TGTGCCAGCAGTCCCAGGTACGATAGCAATCAGCCCCAGCATTTT
J: TRBJ1-5
D: .
size: .
V: TRBV6-5

CDR3: CASSGERGNQPQHF
DNA: TGTGCCAGCAGTGGGGAGCGCGGCAATCAGCCCCAGCATTTT
J: TRBJ1-5
D: .
size: .
V: TRBV2

CDR3: CASSFEMNTEAFF
DNA: TGTGCCAGCAGCTTCGAGATGAACACTGAAGCTTTCTTT
J: TRBJ1-1
D: .
size: once
V: TRBV7-9

CDR3: CASRTNRGTNEKLFF
DNA: TGTGCCAGCAGGACCAACAGGGGAACTAATGAAAAACTGTTTTTT
J: TRBJ1-4
D: TRBD1
size: .
V: TRBV6-5

CDR3: CASSVRTGLNEQFF
DNA: TGTGCCAGCAGTGTTCGGACAGGGTTAAATGAGCAGTTCTTC
J: TRBJ2-1
D: TRBD1
size: few
V: TRBV2

CDR3: CAINKAGVQPDTQYF
DNA: TGTGCCATCAATAAAGCGGGGGTCCAACCAGATACGCAGTATTTT
J: TRBJ2-3
D: TRBD2
size: .
V: TRBV10-3

CDR3: CASSRGQGDEKLFF
DNA: TGTGCCAGCTCGCGGGGACAGGGGGATGAAAAACTGTTTTTT
J: TRBJ1-4
D: TRBD1
size: .
V: TRBV18

CDR3: CASSSRRLNNQPQHF
DNA: TGTGCCAGCAGTTCGAGGCGACTTAACAATCAGCCCCAGCATTTT
J: TRBJ1-5
D: .
size: .
V: TRBV6-2/TRBV6-3

CDR3: CASSLAGIMNTEAFF
DNA: TGTGCCAGCAGCTTGGCGGGGATCATGAACACTGAAGCTTTCTTT
J: TRBJ1-1
D: .
size: .
V: TRBV5-4

CDR3: CASSPGRDSTEAFF
DNA: TGCGCCAGCAGCCCCGGACGGGACAGCACTGAAGCTTTCTTT
J: TRBJ1-1
D: TRBD1
size: few
V: TRBV4-1

CDR3: CASSPPGSGNQPQHF
DNA: TGTGCCAGCTCACCACCGGGTTCAGGGAATCAGCCCCAGCATTTT
J: TRBJ1-5
D: .
size: .
V: TRBV18

CDR3: CASIGQGAVQPQHF
DNA: TGTGCCAGTATAGGACAGGGGGCCGTTCAGCCCCAGCATTTT
J: TRBJ1-5
D: TRBD1
size: .
V: TRBV19

CDR3: CASRPSGGAGNEQFF
DNA: TGTGCCAGCAGGCCTAGCGGGGGGGCCGGCAATGAGCAGTTCTTC
J: TRBJ2-1
D: TRBD2
size: .
V: TRBV6-2/TRBV6-3

CDR3: CASSQDPRRAHTGELFF
DNA: TGCGCCAGCAGCCAAGATCCCCGCAGGGCCCACACCGGGGAGCTGTTTTTT
J: TRBJ2-2
D: .
size: .
V: TRBV4-1

CDR3: CASSPPRTGLQWGSPLHF
DNA: TGTGCCAGCAGCCCTCCCCGAACAGGGTTGCAGTGGGGTTCACCCCTCCACTTT
J: TRBJ1-6
D: .
size: .
V: TRBV7-9

CDR3: CASSFFSADRGFGNTIYF
DNA: TGTGCCAGCAGCTTTTTTTCTGCGGACAGGGGGTTCGGAAACACCATATATTTT
J: TRBJ1-3
D: TRBD1
size: .
V: TRBV11-3

CDR3: CASSEALRRISNQPQHF
DNA: TGTGCCAGCAGTGAAGCGCTTAGGCGGATTAGCAATCAGCCCCAGCATTTT
J: TRBJ1-5
D: .
size: .
V: TRBV6-1

CDR3: CATSSSGGATDTQYF
DNA: TGTGCCACCAGCAGTAGCGGGGGGGCGACGGATACGCAGTATTTT
J: TRBJ2-3
D: TRBD2
size: .
V: TRBV15

CDR3: CASSKDRSSYNSPLHF
DNA: TGTGCCAGCAGCAAAGACAGGAGCTCCTATAATTCACCCCTCCACTTT
J: TRBJ1-6
D: .
size: .
V: TRBV5-6

CDR3: CASSPGQGEGSPLHF
DNA: TGTGCCAGCAGCCCTGGACAGGGGGAAGGATCACCCCTCCACTTT
J: TRBJ1-6
D: TRBD1
size: .
V: TRBV7-9

CDR3: CASSDRVGTGNTIYF
DNA: TGCGCCAGCAGCGACAGGGTCGGCACTGGAAACACCATATATTTT
J: TRBJ1-3
D: TRBD1
size: once
V: TRBV5-1

CDR3: CASRPTGGGYGYTF
DNA: TGTGCCAGCAGGCCGACAGGGGGCGGCTATGGCTACACCTTC
J: TRBJ1-2
D: TRBD1
size: .
V: TRBV6-5

CDR3: CASSLVFSGQGTYEQYF
DNA: TGTGCCAGCAGCTTAGTGTTCTCGGGACAGGGCACCTACGAGCAGTACTTC
J: TRBJ2-7
D: TRBD1
size: .
V: TRBV7-9

CDR3: CASSLEEGAQTEAFF
DNA: TGCGCCAGCAGCTTGGAAGAGGGGGCCCAAACTGAAGCTTTCTTT
J: TRBJ1-1
D: TRBD1
size: .
V: TRBV5-1

CDR3: CASSPQGSNTEAFF
DNA: TGTGCCAGCAGCCCTCAGGGCTCGAACACTGAAGCTTTCTTT
J: TRBJ1-1
D: .
size: .
V: TRBV9

CDR3: CASSTSGNVLTQYF
DNA: TGTGCCAGCAGCACTTCTGGTAACGTCCTCACGCAGTATTTT
J: TRBJ2-3
D: .
size: .
V: TRBV7-8